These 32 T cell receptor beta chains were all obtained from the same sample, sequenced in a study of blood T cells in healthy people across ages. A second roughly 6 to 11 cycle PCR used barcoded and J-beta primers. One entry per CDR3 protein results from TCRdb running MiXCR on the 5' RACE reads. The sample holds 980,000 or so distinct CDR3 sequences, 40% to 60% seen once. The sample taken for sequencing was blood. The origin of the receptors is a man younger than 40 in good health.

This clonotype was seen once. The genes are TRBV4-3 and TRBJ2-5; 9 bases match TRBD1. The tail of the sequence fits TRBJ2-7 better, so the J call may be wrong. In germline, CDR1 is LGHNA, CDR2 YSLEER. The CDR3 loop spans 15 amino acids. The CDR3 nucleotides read TGCGCCAGCAGCCAAGAAGACAGGGGGGTCCACGAGCAGTACTTC. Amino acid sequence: CASSQEDRGVHEQYF.

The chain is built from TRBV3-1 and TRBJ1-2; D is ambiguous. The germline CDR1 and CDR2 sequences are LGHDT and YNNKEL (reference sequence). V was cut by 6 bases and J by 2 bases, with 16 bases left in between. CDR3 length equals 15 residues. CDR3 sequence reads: CASSYDGVRNYGYTF. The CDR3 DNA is TGTGCCAGCAGTTACGACGGGGTGAGAAACTATGGCTACACCTTC.

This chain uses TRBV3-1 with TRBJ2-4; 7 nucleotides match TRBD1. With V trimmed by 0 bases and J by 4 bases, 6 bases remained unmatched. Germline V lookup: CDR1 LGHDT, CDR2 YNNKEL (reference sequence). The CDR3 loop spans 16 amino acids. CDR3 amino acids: CASSQDSTTGKNIQYF. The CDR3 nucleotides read TGTGCCAGCAGCCAAGATAGTACGACAGGGAAAAACATTCAGTACTTC.

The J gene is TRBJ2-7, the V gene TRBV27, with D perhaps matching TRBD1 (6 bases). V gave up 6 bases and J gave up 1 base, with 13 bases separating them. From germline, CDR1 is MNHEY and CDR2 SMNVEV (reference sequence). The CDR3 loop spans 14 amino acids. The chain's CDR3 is CASRQQGLSYEQYF. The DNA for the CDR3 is TGTGCCAGCAGGCAACAGGGTTTATCCTACGAGCAGTACTTC.

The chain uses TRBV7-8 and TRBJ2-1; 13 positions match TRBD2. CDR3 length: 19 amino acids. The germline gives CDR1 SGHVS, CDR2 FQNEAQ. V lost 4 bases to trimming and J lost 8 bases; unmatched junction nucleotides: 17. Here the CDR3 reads CASSSYGRGLAGQKDEQFF. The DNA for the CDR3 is TGTGCCAGCAGCTCGTACGGGCGGGGACTAGCGGGGCAAAAGGATGAGCAGTTCTTC.

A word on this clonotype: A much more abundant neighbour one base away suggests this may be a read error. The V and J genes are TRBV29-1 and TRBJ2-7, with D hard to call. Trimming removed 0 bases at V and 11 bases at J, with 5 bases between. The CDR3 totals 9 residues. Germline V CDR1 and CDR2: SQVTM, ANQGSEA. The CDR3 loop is CSVEDGEYF. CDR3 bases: TGCAGCGTTGAAGATGGGGAGTACTTC.

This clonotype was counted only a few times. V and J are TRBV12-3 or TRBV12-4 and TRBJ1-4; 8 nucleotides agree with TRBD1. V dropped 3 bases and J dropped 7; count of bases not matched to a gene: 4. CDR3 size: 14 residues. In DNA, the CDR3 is TGTGCCAGCAGTTTGCGCCAGGGGGCTGAAAAACTGTTTTTT. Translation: CASSLRQGAEKLFF.

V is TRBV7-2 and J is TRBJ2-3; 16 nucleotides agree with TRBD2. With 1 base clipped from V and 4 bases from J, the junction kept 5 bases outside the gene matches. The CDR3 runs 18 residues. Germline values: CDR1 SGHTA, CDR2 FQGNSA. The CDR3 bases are TGTGCCAGCAGCTTAGACTGGGGGACTAGCGGGGGGGCAGATACGCAGTATTTT. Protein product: CASSLDWGTSGGADTQYF.

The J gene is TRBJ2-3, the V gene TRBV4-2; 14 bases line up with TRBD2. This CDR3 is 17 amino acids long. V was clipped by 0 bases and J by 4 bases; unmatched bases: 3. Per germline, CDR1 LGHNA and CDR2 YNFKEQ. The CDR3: CASSQDGTSGGSDTQYF. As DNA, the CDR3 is TGTGCCAGCAGCCAAGATGGGACTAGCGGGGGATCAGATACGCAGTATTTT.

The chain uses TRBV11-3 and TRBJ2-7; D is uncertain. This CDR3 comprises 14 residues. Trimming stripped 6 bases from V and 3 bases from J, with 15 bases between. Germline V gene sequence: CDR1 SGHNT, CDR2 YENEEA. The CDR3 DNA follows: TGTGCCAGCAGTCAAGTCAGGCAGAGCTACGAGCAGTACTTC. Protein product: CASSQVRQSYEQYF.

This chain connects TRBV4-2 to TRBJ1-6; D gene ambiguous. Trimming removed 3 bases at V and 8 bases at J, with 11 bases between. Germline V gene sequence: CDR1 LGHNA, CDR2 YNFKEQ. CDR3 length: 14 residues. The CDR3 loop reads CASSQASSDSPLHF. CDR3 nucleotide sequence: TGTGCCAGCAGCCAGGCGTCATCTGATTCACCCCTCCACTTT.

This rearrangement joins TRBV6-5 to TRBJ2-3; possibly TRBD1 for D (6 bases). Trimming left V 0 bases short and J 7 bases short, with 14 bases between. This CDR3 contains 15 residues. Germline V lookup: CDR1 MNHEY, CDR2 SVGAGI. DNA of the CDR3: TGTGCCAGCAGTTACTCTGGGACACGACTCAATACGCAGTATTTT. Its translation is CASSYSGTRLNTQYF.

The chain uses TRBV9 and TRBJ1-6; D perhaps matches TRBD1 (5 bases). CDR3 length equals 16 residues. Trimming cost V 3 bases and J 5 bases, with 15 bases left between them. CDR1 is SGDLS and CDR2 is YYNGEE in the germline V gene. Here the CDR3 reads CASSGPRDQNNSPLHF. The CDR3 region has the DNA TGTGCCAGCAGCGGCCCAAGGGACCAAAATAATTCACCCCTCCACTTT.

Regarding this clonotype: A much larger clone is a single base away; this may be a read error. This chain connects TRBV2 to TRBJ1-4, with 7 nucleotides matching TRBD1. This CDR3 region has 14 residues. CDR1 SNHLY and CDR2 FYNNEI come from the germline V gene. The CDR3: CASSLGTDNEKPFF. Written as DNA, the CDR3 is TGTGCCAGCAGTCTCGGGACAGATAATGAAAAACCGTTTTTT.

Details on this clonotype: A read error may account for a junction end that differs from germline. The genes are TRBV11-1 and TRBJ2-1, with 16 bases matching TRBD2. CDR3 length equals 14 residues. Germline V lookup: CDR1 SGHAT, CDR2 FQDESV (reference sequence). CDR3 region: CAGSPGLAGGIEFF. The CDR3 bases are TGTGCCGGCAGCCCGGGACTAGCGGGGGGGATAGAGTTCTTC.

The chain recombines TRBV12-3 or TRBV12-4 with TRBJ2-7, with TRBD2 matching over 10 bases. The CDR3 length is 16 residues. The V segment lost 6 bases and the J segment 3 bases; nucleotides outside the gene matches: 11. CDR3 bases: TGTGCCAGCAGCCGTCTAGCGGGAGTCATAAGCTACGAGCAGTACTTC. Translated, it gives CASSRLAGVISYEQYF.

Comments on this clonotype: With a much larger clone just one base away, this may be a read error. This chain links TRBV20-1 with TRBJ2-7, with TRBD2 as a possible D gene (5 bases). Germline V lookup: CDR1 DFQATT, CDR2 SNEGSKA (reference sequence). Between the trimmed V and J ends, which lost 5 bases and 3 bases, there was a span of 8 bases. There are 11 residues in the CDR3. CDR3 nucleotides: TGCAGTGCTGGTCGGGACTACGAGCAGTACTTC. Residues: CSAGRDYEQYF.

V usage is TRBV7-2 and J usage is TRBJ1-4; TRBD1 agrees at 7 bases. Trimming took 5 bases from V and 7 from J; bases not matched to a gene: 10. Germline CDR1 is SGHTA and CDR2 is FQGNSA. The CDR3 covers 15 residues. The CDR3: CASSLPTGRGEKLFF. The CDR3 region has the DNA TGTGCCAGCAGCCTACCGACAGGGAGGGGTGAAAAACTGTTTTTT.

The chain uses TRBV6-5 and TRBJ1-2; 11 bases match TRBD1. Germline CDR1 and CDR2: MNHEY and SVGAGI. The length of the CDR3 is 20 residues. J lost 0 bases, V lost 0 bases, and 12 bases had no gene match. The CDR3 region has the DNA TGTGCCAGCAGTTACTCGCTCCAGGGACAGGGGGTTAAAGCTAACTATGGCTACACCTTC. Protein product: CASSYSLQGQGVKANYGYTF.

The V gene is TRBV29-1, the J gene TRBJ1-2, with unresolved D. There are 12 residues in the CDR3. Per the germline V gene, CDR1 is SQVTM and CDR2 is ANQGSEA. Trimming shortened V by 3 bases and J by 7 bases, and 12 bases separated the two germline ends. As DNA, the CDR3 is TGCAGCGTTGACCCCCGGCCAGGTGGCTACACCTTC. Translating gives CSVDPRPGGYTF.

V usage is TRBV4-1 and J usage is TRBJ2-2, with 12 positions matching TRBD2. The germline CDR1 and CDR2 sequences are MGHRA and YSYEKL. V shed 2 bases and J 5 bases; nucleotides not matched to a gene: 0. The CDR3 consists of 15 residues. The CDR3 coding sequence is TGCGCCAGCAGCCAACTAGCGGGGGGGACCGGGGAGCTGTTTTTT. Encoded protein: CASSQLAGGTGELFF.

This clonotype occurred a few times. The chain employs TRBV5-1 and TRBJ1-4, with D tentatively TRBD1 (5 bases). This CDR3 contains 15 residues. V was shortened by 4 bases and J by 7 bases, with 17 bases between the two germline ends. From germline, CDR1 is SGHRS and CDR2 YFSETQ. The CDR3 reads CASSGGRGSGEKLFF. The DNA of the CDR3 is TGCGCCAGCAGCGGGGGGAGGGGAAGCGGTGAAAAACTGTTTTTT.

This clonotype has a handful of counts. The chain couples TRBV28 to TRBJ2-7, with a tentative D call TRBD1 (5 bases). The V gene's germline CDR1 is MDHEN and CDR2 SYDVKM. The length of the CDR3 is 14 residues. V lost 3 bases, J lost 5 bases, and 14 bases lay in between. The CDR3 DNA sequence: TGTGCCAGCAGTTTCCCCGGACAAAGGGACGAGCAGTACTTC. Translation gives CASSFPGQRDEQYF. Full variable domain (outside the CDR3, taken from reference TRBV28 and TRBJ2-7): DVKVTQSSRYLVKRTGEKVFLECVQDMDHENMFWYRQDPGLGLRLIYFSYDVKMKEKGDIPEGYSVSREKKERFSLILESASTNQTSMYLCASSFPGQRDEQYFGPGTRLTVT.

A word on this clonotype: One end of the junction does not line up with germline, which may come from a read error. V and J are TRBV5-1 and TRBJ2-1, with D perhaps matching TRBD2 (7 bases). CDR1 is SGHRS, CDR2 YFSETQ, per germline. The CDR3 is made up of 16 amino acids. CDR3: CASSLGNGGGVNERFF. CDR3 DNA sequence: TGCGCCAGCAGCTTGGGGAATGGGGGGGGCGTCAATGAGCGGTTCTTC.

CDR3 bases: TGTGCCAGCAGTTTGGCCGCCGGGGCCACTGAAGCTTTCTTT. Its translation is CASSLAAGATEAFF. The genes are TRBV12-3 or TRBV12-4 and TRBJ1-1, with a tentative D call TRBD1 (5 bases). CDR3 size: 14 residues. The ends were cut back, 3 bases at V and 4 bases at J, with 12 bases in the middle.

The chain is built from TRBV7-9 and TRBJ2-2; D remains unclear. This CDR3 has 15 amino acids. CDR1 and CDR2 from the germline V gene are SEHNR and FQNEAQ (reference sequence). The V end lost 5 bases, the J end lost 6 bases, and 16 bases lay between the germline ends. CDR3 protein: CASSLSRDGPGELFF. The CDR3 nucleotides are TGTGCCAGCAGCCTCTCTCGCGACGGTCCCGGGGAGCTGTTTTTT.

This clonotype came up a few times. For the CDR3, the DNA is TGTGCCAGCAGTTCGGGGACAGGGGTTTACTACGAGCAGTACTTC. Encoded protein: CASSSGTGVYYEQYF. This rearrangement joins TRBV27 to TRBJ2-7, with 10 bases identical to TRBD1. Unmatched junction bases numbered 6, after V lost 4 bases and J lost 3 bases. Germline CDR1 MNHEY, CDR2 SMNVEV (reference sequence). This CDR3 is 15 amino acids long.

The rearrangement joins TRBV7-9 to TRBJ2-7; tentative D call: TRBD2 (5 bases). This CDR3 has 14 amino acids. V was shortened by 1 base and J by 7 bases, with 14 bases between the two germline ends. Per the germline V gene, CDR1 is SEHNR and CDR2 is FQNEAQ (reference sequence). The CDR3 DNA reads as TGTGCCAGCAGCTTAGAAGTCAGGACTGGGGAGCAGTACTTC. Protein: CASSLEVRTGEQYF.

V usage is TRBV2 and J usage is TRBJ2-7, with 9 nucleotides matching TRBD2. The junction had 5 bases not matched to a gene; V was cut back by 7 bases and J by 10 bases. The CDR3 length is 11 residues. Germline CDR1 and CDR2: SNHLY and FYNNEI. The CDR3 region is CASMGLASQYF. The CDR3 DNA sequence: TGTGCCAGCATGGGACTAGCTTCCCAGTACTTC.

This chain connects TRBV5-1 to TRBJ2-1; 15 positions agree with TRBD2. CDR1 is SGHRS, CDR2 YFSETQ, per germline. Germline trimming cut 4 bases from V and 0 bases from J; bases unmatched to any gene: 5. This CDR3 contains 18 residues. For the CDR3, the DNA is TGCGCCAGCAGCCCAGGACTAGCGGGGGGGAGCTCCTACAATGAGCAGTTCTTC. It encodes CASSPGLAGGSSYNEQFF.

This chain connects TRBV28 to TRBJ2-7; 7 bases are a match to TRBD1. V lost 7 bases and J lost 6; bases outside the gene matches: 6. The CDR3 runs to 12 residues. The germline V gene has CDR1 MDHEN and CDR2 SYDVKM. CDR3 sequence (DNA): TGTGCCAGCACCACGACAGGGCGCGAGCAGTACTTC. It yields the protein CASTTTGREQYF.

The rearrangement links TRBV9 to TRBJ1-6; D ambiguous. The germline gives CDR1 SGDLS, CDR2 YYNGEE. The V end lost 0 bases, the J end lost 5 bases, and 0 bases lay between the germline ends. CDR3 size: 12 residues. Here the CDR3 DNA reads TGTGCCAGCAGCGTAGATAATTCACCCCTCCACTTT. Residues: CASSVDNSPLHF.